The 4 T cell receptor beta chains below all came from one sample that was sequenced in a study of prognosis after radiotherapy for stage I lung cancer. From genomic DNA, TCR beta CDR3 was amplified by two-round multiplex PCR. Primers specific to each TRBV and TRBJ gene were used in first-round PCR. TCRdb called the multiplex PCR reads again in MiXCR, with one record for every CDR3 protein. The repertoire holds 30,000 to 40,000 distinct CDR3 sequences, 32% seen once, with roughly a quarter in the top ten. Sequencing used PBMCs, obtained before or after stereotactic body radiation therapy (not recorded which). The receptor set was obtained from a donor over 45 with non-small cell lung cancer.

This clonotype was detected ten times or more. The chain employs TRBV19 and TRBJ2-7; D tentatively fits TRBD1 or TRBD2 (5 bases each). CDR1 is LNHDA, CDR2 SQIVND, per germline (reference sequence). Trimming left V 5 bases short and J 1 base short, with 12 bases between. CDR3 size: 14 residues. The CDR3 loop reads CASSDRDLSYEQYF. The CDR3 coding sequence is TGTGCCAGTAGTGACCGGGACCTTTCCTACGAGCAGTACTTC.

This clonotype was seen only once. DNA of the CDR3: TGTGCCAGCAGTGACGGGACTCATGAGCAGTTCTTC. Translated: CASSDGTHEQFF. The chain links TRBV6-4 to TRBJ2-1, with TRBD2 as a possible D gene (6 bases). The CDR3 length is 12 residues. Germline V gene sequence: CDR1 MRHNA, CDR2 SNTAGT. V was pared by 2 bases and J by 8 bases, with 7 bases between.

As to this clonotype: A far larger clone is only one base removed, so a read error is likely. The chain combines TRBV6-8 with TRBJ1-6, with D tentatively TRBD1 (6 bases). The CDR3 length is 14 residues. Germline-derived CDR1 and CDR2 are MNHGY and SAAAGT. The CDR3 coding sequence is TGTTCCAGCACCCGACGGGCAGGGGATTCACCCCTCCACTTT. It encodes CSSTRRAGDSPLHF.

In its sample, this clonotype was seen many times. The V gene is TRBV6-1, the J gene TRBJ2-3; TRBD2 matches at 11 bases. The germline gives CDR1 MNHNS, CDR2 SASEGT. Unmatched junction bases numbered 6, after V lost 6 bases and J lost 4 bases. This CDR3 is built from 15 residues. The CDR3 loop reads CASSSTSGISDTQYF. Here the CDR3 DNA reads TGTGCCAGCAGCTCGACTAGCGGGATTTCAGATACGCAGTATTTT.